This record covers a single T cell receptor beta chain. This entry belongs to a study of blood T cell repertoires in COVID-19. Study-wide context: Both acute and convalescent COVID-19 samples were obtained from the United States, Italy and Spain. T cells, B-cell-depleted T cells, or PBMCs supplied cDNA or gDNA.

Germline assignment: CDR1 KGHSH and CDR2 LQKENI. With 1 base clipped from V and 8 bases from J, the junction kept 8 bases outside the gene matches. CDR3 size: 15 residues. The authors' processing: Cell counts per sample came from amplifying reference gene primers. Method: immunoSEQ multiplex PCR; TCRdb's copy keeps in-frame clones and lacks some. V, J and clone size reflect that table, while D and trimming were determined from the DNA. The table records about 210,000 clones, about 89% of them present only once. The J gene is TRBJ1-2, the V gene TRBV18; 9 nucleotides align to TRBD1. The clonotype originates from a woman aged 40 to 50 with acute or convalescent COVID-19. The material sequenced was peripheral blood. The CDR3 loop reads CASSPRDREYHGYTF. The CDR3, as DNA: TGTGCCAGCTCACCACGGGACAGGGAGTACCACGGCTACACCTTC.